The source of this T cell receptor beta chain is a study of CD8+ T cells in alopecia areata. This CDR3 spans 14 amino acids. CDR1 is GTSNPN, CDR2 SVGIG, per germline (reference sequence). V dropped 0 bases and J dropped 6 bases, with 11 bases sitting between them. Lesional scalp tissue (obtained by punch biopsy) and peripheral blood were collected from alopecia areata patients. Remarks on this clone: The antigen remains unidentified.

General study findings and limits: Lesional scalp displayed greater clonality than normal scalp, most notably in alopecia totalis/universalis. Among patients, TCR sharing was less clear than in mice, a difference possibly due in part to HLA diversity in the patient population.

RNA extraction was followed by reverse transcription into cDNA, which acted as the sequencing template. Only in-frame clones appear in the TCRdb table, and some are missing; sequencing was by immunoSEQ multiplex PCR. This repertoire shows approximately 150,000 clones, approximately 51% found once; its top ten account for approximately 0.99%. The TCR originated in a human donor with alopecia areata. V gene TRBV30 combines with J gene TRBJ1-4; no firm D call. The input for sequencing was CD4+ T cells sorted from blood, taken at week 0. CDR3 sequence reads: CAWSVGSYDEKLFF. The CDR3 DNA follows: TGTGCCTGGAGTGTGGGGAGTTACGATGAAAAACTGTTTTTT.